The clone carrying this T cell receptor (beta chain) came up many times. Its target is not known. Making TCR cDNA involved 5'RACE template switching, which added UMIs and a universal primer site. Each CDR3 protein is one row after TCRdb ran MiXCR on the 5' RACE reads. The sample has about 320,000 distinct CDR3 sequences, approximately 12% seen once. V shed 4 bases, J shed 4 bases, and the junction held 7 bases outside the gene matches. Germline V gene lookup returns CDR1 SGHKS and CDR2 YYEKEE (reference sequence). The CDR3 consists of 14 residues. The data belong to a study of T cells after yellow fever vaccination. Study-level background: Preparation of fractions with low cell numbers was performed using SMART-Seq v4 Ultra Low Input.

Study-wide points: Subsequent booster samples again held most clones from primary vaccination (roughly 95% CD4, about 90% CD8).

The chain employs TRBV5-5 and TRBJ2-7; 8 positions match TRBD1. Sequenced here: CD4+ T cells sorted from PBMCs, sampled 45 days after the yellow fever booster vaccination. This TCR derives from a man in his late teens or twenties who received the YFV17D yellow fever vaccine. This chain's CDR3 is CASSIWTGRYEQYF. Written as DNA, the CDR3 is TGTGCCAGCAGCATTTGGACAGGGAGGTACGAGCAGTACTTC.